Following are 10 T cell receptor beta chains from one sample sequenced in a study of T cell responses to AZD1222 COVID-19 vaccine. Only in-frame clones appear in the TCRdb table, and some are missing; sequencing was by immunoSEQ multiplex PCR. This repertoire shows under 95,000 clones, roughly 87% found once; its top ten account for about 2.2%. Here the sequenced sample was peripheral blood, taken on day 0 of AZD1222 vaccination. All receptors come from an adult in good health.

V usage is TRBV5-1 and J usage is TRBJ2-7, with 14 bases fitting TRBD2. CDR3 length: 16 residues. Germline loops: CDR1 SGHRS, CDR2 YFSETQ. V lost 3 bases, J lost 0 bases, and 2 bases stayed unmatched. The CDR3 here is CASSWTSGGTSYEQYF. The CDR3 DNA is TGCGCCAGCAGCTGGACTAGCGGGGGGACCTCCTACGAGCAGTACTTC.

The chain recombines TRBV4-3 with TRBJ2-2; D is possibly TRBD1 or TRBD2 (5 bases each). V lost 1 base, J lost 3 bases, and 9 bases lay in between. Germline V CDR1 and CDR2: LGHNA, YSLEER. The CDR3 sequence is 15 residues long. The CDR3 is CASSQALGDTGELFF. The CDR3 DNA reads TGCGCCAGCAGCCAAGCACTAGGGGACACCGGGGAGCTGTTTTTT.

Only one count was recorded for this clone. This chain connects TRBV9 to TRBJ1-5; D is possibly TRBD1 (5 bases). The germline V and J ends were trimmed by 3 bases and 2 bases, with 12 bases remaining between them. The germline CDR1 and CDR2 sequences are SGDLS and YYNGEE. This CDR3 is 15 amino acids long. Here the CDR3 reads CASSASTGGNQPQHF. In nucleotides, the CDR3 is TGTGCCAGCAGCGCGTCAACAGGAGGCAATCAGCCCCAGCATTTT.

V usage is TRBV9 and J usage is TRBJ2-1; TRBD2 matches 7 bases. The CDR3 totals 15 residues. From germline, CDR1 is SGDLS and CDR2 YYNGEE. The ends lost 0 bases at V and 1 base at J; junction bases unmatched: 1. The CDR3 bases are TGTGCCAGCAGCGTAGAAGCGGGATCCTACAATGAGCAGTTCTTC. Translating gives CASSVEAGSYNEQFF.

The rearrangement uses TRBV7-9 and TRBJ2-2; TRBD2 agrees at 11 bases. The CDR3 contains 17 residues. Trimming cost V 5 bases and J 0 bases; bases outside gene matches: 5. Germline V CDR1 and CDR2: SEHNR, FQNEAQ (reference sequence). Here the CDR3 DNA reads TGTGCCAGCAGCAGACTAGCGGGGTTCGCGAACACCGGGGAGCTGTTTTTT. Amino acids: CASSRLAGFANTGELFF.

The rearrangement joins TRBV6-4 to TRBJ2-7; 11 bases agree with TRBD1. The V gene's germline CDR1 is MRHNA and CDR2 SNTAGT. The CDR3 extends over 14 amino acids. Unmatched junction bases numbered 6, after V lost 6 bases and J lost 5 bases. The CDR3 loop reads CASRGDRGKDEQYF. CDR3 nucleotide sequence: TGTGCCAGCAGGGGGGACAGGGGGAAGGACGAGCAGTACTTC.

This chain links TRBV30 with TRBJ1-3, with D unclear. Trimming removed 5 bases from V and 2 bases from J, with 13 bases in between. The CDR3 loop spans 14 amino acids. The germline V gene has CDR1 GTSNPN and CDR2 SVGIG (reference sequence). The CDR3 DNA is TGTGCCTGGCAGACTGTTATCCCTGGAAACACCATATATTTT. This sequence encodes CAWQTVIPGNTIYF. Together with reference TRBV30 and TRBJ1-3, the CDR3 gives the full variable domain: SQTIHQWPATLVQPVGSPLSLECTVEGTSNPNLYWYRQAAGRGLQLLFYSVGIGQISSEVPQNLSASRPQDRQFILSSKKLLLSDSGFYLCAWQTVIPGNTIYFGEGSWLTVV.

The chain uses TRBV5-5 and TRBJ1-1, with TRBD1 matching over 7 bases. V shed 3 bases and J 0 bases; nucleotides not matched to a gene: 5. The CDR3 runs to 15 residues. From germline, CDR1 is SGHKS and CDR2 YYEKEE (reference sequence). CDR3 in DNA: TGTGCCAGCAGCTCTACCACAGGGGTGAACACTGAAGCTTTCTTT. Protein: CASSSTTGVNTEAFF. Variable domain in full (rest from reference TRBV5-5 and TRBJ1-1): DAGVTQSPTHLIKTRGQQVTLRCSPISGHKSVSWYQQVLGQGPQFIFQYYEKEERGRGNFPDRFSARQFPNYSSELNVNALLLGDSALYLCASSSTTGVNTEAFFGQGTRLTVV.

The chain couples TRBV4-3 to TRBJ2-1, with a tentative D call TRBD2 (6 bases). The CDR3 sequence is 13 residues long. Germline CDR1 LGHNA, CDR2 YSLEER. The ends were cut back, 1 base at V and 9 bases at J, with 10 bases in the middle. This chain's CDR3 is CASSQGLGGEQFF. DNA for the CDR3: TGCGCCAGCAGCCAAGGGCTCGGGGGTGAGCAGTTCTTC.

The CDR3 nucleotides read TGTGCCAGCAGCCGACTCTCTGGAGGAGACGAGCAGTACTTC. Residues: CASSRLSGGDEQYF. This chain links TRBV7-8 with TRBJ2-7; TRBD2 might be the D (5 bases). Germline lookup yields CDR1 SGHVS and CDR2 FQNEAQ. Trimming took 5 bases from V and 5 from J, leaving 16 bases between them. This CDR3 is built from 14 residues.